This TCR beta chain was captured by sequencing in a study of shared clonotypes between healthy human individuals. In the study overall: Each donor's CD4 naive and CD4 memory cells filled three plates apiece, CD8 naive two, and CD8 memory one.

Trimming cost V 3 bases and J 6 bases; bases outside gene matches: 6. The germline gives CDR1 SGHTA, CDR2 FQGNSA. The CDR3 contains 15 residues. The naive CD8 subset, CD45RO-negative cells positively selected for CCR7, excluded terminally differentiated effector memory CD45RA+ cells. Repertoires were generated with immunoSEQ multiplex PCR, while TCRdb's copy carries only in-frame clones and drops some. The sample includes some 2,000,000 clones, 85% to 95% of them seen just once. Sequences were obtained from naive CD8+ T cells sorted from blood. V is TRBV7-2 and J is TRBJ2-1, with TRBD2 matching over 9 bases. The sequence was collected from a man younger than 35 in good health. CDR3 in DNA: TGTGCCAGCAGCTTCTTGGCGGGAGGGCTCAATGAGCAGTTCTTC. Translated: CASSFLAGGLNEQFF.